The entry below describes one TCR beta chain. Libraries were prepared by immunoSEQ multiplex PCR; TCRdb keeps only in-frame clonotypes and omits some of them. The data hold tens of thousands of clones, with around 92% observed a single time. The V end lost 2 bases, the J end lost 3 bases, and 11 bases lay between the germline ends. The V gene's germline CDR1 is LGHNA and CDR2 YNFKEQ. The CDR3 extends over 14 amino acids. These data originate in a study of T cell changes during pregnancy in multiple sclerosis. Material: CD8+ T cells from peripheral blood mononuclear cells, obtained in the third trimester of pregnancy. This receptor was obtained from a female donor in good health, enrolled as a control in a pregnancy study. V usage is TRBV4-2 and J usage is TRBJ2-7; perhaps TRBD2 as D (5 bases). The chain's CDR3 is CASSQSLLDYEQYF. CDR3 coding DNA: TGTGCCAGCAGCCAAAGTTTACTAGACTACGAGCAGTACTTC.